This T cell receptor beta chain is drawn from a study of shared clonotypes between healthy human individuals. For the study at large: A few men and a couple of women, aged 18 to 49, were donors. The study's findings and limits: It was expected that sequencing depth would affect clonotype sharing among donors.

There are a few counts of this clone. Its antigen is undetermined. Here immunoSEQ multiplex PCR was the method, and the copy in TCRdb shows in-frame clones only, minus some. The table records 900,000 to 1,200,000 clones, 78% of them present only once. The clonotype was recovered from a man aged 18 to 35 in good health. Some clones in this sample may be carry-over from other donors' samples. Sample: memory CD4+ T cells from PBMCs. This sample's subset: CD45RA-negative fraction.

DNA of the CDR3: TGCGCCAGCAGCTCCGTCGGTGGATCCTCCTACGAGCAGTACTTC. Translated, it gives CASSSVGGSSYEQYF. The V call is TRBV5-1, the J call TRBJ2-7, with unresolved D. The CDR3 length is 15 residues. The V gene's germline CDR1 is SGHRS and CDR2 YFSETQ. The V gene lost 3 bases and the J gene lost 0 bases, with 13 bases spanning the gap.